This TCR beta chain was sequenced in a study of blood T cell repertoires in COVID-19. On the study more broadly: The United States, Italy and Spain supplied acute and convalescent COVID-19 samples. T cells, B-cell-depleted T cells, or PBMCs provided the cDNA or gDNA that served as material.

Per the original methods: Estimation of nucleated cell counts relied on the amplification of reference gene primers. Clones were sequenced by immunoSEQ multiplex PCR, and TCRdb holds only the in-frame ones, with some missing. The D gene and trimming were derived from the DNA, and the V and J assignments and clone size from that table. The sample has about 160,000 clones; around 80% are singletons. The CDR3 sequence is 14 residues long. Germline V gene lookup returns CDR1 SGHVS and CDR2 FQNEAQ. Trimming took off 3 bases at V and 1 base at J, with 9 bases between the two ends. This clone was seen once. Material for sequencing was peripheral blood. This TCR was sampled from a woman of 80 years or more with acute or convalescent COVID-19. This chain joins TRBV7-8 and TRBJ1-2; maybe TRBD1 (5 bases). CDR3 DNA: TGTGCCAGCAGCTTCCCAGGGTTTAACTATGGCTACACCTTC. Its protein product is CASSFPGFNYGYTF.